The rows below give T cell receptor beta chains drawn from one sample of a study of early stage breast cancer tumors. Profiled with immunoSEQ multiplex PCR; TCRdb holds only in-frame clones, not every one. This table holds fewer than 70,000 clones, approximately 80% found once. The specimen sequenced was blood. All receptors come from a person younger than 45 with breast cancer. CDR3s include the opening cysteine and the closing phenylalanine or tryptophan. D genes are given only for firm matches. Clone size, where shown, is once, few, many, or a class for clones that have expanded.

v_call	j_call	d_call	clone_size	cdr3_aa	cdr3_nt
TRBV7-3	TRBJ2-2	TRBD1	-	CASSPATGGGELFF	TGTGCCAGCAGCCCAGCGACAGGGGGCGGGGAGCTGTTTTTT
TRBV7-2	TRBJ2-2	-	-	CASSLAPWSVGELFF	TGTGCCAGCAGCTTAGCCCCTTGGAGTGTGGGGGAGCTGTTTTTT
TRBV20-1	TRBJ2-3	-	-	CSSRGPDTQYF	TGCAGTAGCAGGGGCCCAGATACGCAGTATTTT
TRBV6-1	TRBJ2-2	-	-	CASRPLGRVGELFF	TGTGCCAGCAGACCTCTAGGGCGGGTCGGGGAGCTGTTTTTT
TRBV7-9	TRBJ2-3	TRBD2	-	CASSLAGTSGSYSTDTQYF	TGTGCCAGCAGCCTTGCCGGGACTAGCGGGAGCTATAGCACAGATACGCAGTATTTT
TRBV12-5	TRBJ2-7	-	-	CASVTSNTYEQYF	TGTGCTAGTGTCACGTCTAATACCTACGAGCAGTACTTC
TRBV5-1	TRBJ2-3	TRBD1	once	CASSLGQGFTDTQYF	TGCGCCAGCAGCTTAGGACAGGGATTCACAGATACGCAGTATTTT
TRBV7-9	TRBJ2-5	TRBD1	once	CASSDRGETQYF	TGTGCCAGCAGTGACAGGGGCGAGACCCAGTACTTC
TRBV19	TRBJ2-2	-	-	CASSFSPGASTGELFF	TGTGCCAGTAGTTTCTCCCCCGGGGCGAGCACCGGGGAGCTGTTTTTT
TRBV5-8	TRBJ1-5	-	few	CASRDPRNQPQHF	TGTGCCAGCAGGGACCCACGAAATCAGCCCCAGCATTTT
TRBV11-2	TRBJ2-1	TRBD2	-	CASRIWTSGSNEQFF	TGTGCCAGCAGGATTTGGACTAGCGGGAGCAATGAGCAGTTCTTC
TRBV4-2	TRBJ2-1	TRBD2	-	CASSPAREGYNEQFF	TGTGCCAGCAGCCCCGCGCGGGAGGGATACAATGAGCAGTTCTTC
TRBV7-9	TRBJ2-3	TRBD2	-	CASSSNRLARDTQYF	TGTGCCAGCAGTTCCAACCGACTAGCCCGAGATACGCAGTATTTT
TRBV28	TRBJ1-3	-	-	CASSYPLENTIYF	TGTGCCAGCAGTTACCCCCTGGAAAACACCATATATTTT
TRBV19	TRBJ2-7	TRBD2	-	CASSVRLAEVSYEQYF	TGTGCCAGTAGTGTTAGACTAGCGGAAGTCTCCTACGAGCAGTACTTC
TRBV9	TRBJ2-3	-	-	CASRTGPTDTQYF	TGTGCCAGCAGAACAGGGCCCACAGATACGCAGTATTTT
TRBV5-1	TRBJ2-7	TRBD1	-	CASSLYRTGGPYEQYF	TGCGCCAGCAGCTTGTACCGGACAGGGGGCCCTTACGAGCAGTACTTC
TRBV7-2	TRBJ2-3	-	-	CASSLRARRTQYF	TGTGCCAGCAGCTTGCGAGCCCGACGTACGCAGTATTTT
TRBV10-1	TRBJ2-1	TRBD2	few	CASSETGGPFNEQFF	TGCGCCAGCAGTGAAACGGGAGGCCCATTCAATGAGCAGTTCTTC
TRBV4-3	TRBJ2-3	TRBD1	-	CASSQEGTGARDTQYF	TGCGCCAGCAGCCAAGAAGGGACAGGGGCAAGGGATACGCAGTATTTT
TRBV6-5	TRBJ2-2	-	-	CASSYSTAAGELFF	TGTGCCAGCAGTTACTCCACGGCTGCCGGGGAGCTGTTTTTT
TRBV19	TRBJ1-4	TRBD1	-	CASAGQGGEKLFF	TGTGCCAGTGCGGGACAGGGAGGAGAAAAACTGTTTTTT
TRBV10-1	TRBJ2-7	-	few	CASSHPAPWEQYF	TGCGCCAGCAGTCATCCAGCCCCCTGGGAGCAGTACTTC
TRBV15	TRBJ2-7	-	few	CATSRGEGGEQYF	TGTGCCACCAGCAGGGGGGAAGGGGGCGAGCAGTACTTC
TRBV6-8	TRBJ2-6	-	-	CASSYKARGTGANVLTF	TGTGCCAGCAGTTACAAGGCGCGGGGAACTGGGGCCAACGTCCTGACTTTC
TRBV28	TRBJ1-5	TRBD1	-	CASGTGGNQPQHF	TGTGCCAGTGGGACAGGGGGTAATCAGCCCCAGCATTTT
TRBV19	TRBJ2-1	-	few	CASSYGRTYNEQFF	TGTGCCAGTAGTTATGGGCGGACCTACAATGAGCAGTTCTTC
TRBV11-2	TRBJ2-7	-	-	CASSLRWAGLSYEQYF	TGTGCCAGCAGCCTTCGTTGGGCAGGGCTCTCCTACGAGCAGTACTTC
TRBV7-8	TRBJ1-2	-	-	CASSPPRGMMFYGYTF	TGTGCCAGCAGCCCTCCGCGGGGGATGATGTTCTATGGCTACACCTTC
TRBV6-4	TRBJ2-3	TRBD2	few	CASSPGASGREHTDTQYF	TGTGCCAGCAGTCCAGGGGCTAGCGGGCGAGAACACACAGATACGCAGTATTTT
TRBV19	TRBJ2-1	-	-	CASTPILTMSNQQFF	TGTGCCAGTACCCCCATACTTACAATGAGCAATCAGCAGTTCTTC
TRBV11-2	TRBJ2-1	TRBD2	few	CASSLRGRLAGVYNEQFF	TGTGCCAGCAGCTTACGCGGGCGACTAGCGGGCGTCTACAATGAGCAGTTCTTC
TRBV6-4	TRBJ2-1	-	-	CASRLGRYNEQFF	TGTGCCAGCAGACTCGGACGCTACAATGAGCAGTTCTTC
TRBV4-2	TRBJ2-1	-	-	CASSHRAGSVREQFF	TGTGCCAGCAGCCATCGGGCGGGCTCGGTCAGAGAGCAGTTCTTC
TRBV5-1	TRBJ2-1	TRBD2	-	CASRVAGGYNEQFF	TGCGCCAGCAGGGTAGCGGGGGGCTACAATGAGCAGTTCTTC
TRBV5-1	TRBJ2-1	TRBD2	-	CASSLIPGGREQFF	TGCGCCAGCAGCTTGATACCGGGAGGACGCGAGCAGTTCTTC
TRBV5-4	TRBJ2-7	TRBD2	-	CASSSRGGAGEQYF	TGTGCCAGCAGCTCCCGGGGGGGGGCAGGGGAGCAGTACTTC
TRBV4-1	TRBJ2-7	-	-	CASSPGSWAYEQYF	TGCGCCAGCAGCCCCGGCTCCTGGGCCTACGAGCAGTACTTC
TRBV4-2	TRBJ2-2	-	-	CASSQDTGSATGELFF	TGTGCCAGCAGCCAAGATACAGGGTCTGCCACCGGGGAGCTGTTTTTT
TRBV6-5	TRBJ2-1	-	-	CASSLGLTGYNEQFF	TGTGCCAGCAGCCTGGGACTCACGGGGTACAATGAGCAGTTCTTC
TRBV11-2	TRBJ2-4	TRBD1	-	CASSRDRENIQYF	TGTGCCAGCAGCCGGGACAGAGAAAACATTCAGTACTTC
TRBV5-1	TRBJ2-1	-	-	CASTLGPDNEQFF	TGCGCCAGCACTTTAGGACCAGACAATGAGCAGTTCTTC
TRBV19	TRBJ1-3	-	-	CATRTLRGSGNTIYF	TGTGCCACCAGGACACTGAGGGGCTCTGGAAACACCATATATTTT
TRBV7-2	TRBJ1-1	-	-	CASSLEALGDTEAFF	TGTGCCAGCAGCTTAGAGGCTCTAGGCGACACTGAAGCTTTCTTT
TRBV27	TRBJ2-3	-	-	CASKEGRNTDTQYF	TGTGCCAGCAAGGAGGGCCGTAACACAGATACGCAGTATTTT
TRBV7-2	TRBJ2-1	-	-	CASSLREIGSGEQFF	TGTGCCAGCAGCTTAAGGGAGATTGGATCTGGTGAGCAGTTCTTC
TRBV2	TRBJ2-4	-	-	CASRKLLDTKNIQYF	TGTGCCAGCAGGAAGCTACTTGATACCAAAAACATTCAGTACTTC
TRBV19	TRBJ2-7	-	once	CASSTNRAPSYEQYF	TGTGCCAGTAGTACGAACAGGGCCCCCTCCTACGAGCAGTACTTC
TRBV7-2	TRBJ1-1	-	-	CASSRTGNTEAFF	TGTGCCAGCAGCCGGACGGGTAACACTGAAGCTTTCTTT
TRBV30	TRBJ1-6	-	-	CAWRRPGGAKGNSPLHF	TGTGCCTGGAGACGACCGGGGGGGGCTAAGGGAAATTCACCCCTCCACTTT
TRBV7-9	TRBJ2-1	TRBD2	-	CASSAGLAGNEQFF	TGTGCCAGCAGCGCGGGACTAGCGGGAAATGAGCAGTTCTTC
TRBV18	TRBJ1-2	-	-	CASSPQGPNQAGYGYTF	TGTGCCAGCTCACCACAGGGCCCCAATCAAGCGGGATACGGCTACACCTTC
TRBV4-1	TRBJ2-1	-	-	CASSQDQGGKRYNEQFF	TGCGCCAGCAGCCAAGATCAGGGGGGCAAGCGGTACAATGAGCAGTTCTTC
TRBV6-6	TRBJ2-1	TRBD1	-	CASSRRDRSYNEQFF	TGTGCCAGCAGTCGTCGGGACAGGTCCTACAATGAGCAGTTCTTC
TRBV19	TRBJ1-4	TRBD1	few	CASSMLQGLVGEKLFF	TGTGCCAGTAGTATGCTACAGGGGTTAGTTGGTGAAAAACTGTTTTTT
TRBV6-6	TRBJ2-1	TRBD2	-	CASSLGGLEVNEQFF	TGTGCCAGCAGCCTGGGGGGACTAGAAGTGAATGAGCAGTTCTTC
TRBV5-1	TRBJ2-1	TRBD2	-	CASSPGLAGGRRDNEQFF	TGCGCCAGCAGCCCTGGACTAGCGGGAGGGCGGCGCGACAATGAGCAGTTCTTC